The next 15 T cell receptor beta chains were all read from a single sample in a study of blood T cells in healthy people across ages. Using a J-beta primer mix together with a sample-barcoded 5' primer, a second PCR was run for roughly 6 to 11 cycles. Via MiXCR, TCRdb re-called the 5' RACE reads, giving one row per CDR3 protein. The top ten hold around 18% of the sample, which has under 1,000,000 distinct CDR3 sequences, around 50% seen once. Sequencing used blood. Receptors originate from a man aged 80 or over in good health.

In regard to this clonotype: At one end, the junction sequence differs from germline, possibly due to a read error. CDR3 DNA: TGCGCCAGCCGCTTCGGAGGGCGGCCCCGGGAGACCCAGTACTTC. This sequence encodes CASRFGGRPRETQYF. This rearrangement joins TRBV5-1 to TRBJ2-5; weak D call: TRBD2 (6 bases). This CDR3 region has 15 residues. In germline, CDR1 is SGHRS, CDR2 YFSETQ.

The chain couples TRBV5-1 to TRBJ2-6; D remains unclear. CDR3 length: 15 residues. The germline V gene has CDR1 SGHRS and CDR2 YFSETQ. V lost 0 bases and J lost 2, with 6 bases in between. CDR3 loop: CASSLEGPGANVLTF. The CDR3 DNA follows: TGCGCCAGCAGCTTGGAAGGACCTGGGGCCAACGTCCTGACTTTC.

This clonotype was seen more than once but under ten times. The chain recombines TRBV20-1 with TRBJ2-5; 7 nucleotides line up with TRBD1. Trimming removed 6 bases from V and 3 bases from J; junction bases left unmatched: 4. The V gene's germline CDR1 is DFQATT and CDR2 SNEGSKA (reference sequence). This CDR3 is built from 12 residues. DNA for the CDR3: TGCAGTGCCAACGGACAGGAAGAGACCCAGTACTTC. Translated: CSANGQEETQYF.

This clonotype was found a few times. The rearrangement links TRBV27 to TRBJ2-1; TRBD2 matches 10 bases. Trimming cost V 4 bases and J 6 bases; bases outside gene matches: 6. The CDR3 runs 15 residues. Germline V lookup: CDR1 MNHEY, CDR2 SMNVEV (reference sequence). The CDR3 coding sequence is TGTGCCAGCAGTTCCAGCGGGAGGGCCCTCAATGAGCAGTTCTTC. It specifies CASSSSGRALNEQFF.

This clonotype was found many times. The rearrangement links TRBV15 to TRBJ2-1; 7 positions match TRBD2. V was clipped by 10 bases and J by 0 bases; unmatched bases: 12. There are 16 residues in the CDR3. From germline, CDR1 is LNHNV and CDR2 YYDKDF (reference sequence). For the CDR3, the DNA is TGTGCCATTCAAGCGAGAGGGAGGGGCTCCTACAATGAGCAGTTCTTC. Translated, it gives CAIQARGRGSYNEQFF.

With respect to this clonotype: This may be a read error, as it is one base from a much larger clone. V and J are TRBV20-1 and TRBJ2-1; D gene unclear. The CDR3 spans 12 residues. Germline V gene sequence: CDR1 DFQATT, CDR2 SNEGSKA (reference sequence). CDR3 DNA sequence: TGCTGCACCTTGGGCCGGAACAATGAGCAGTTCTTC. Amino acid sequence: CCTLGRNNEQFF.

The CDR3 bases are TGTGCCAGCAGCCAAGTCCGTGGGAACGAGCAGTACTTC. As protein: CASSQVRGNEQYF. This chain links TRBV3-1 with TRBJ2-7; D remains unclear. V was trimmed by 1 base and J by 5 bases, leaving 9 bases between them. Germline V gene data show CDR1 as LGHDT and CDR2 as YNNKEL (reference sequence). The CDR3 is 13 residues long.

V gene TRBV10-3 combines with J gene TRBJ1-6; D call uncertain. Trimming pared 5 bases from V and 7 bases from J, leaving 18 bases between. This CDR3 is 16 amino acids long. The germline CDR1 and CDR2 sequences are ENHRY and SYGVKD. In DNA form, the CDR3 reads TGTGCCATCAGTTCCCCCGGGGAGGACGGGAATTCACCCCTCCACTTT. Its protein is CAISSPGEDGNSPLHF.

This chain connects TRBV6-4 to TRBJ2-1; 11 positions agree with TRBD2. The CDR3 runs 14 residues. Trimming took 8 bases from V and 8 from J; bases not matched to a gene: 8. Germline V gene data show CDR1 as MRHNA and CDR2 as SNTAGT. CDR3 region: CASSTSGSRDEQFF. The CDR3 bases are TGTGCCAGCTCAACTAGCGGGAGTAGGGATGAGCAGTTCTTC.

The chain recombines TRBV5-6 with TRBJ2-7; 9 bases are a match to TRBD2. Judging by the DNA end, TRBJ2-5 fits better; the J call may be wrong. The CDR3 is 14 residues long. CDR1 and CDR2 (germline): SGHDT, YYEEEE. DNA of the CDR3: TGTGCCAGCACGGGACTAGCAGCAGGAGAGACCCAGTACTTC. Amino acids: CASTGLAAGETQYF.

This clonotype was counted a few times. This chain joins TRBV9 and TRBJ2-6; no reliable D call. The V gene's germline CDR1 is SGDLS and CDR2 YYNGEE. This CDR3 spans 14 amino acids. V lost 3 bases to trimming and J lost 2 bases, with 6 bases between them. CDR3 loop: CASSEAPGANVLTF. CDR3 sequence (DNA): TGTGCCAGCAGCGAGGCCCCTGGGGCCAACGTCCTGACTTTC.

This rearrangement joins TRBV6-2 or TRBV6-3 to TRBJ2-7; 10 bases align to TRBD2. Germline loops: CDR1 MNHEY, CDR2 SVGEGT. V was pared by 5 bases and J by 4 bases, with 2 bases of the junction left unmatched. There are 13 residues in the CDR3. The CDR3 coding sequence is TGTGCCAGCAGTGTTAGCGGGAGGTACGAGCAGTACTTC. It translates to CASSVSGRYEQYF.

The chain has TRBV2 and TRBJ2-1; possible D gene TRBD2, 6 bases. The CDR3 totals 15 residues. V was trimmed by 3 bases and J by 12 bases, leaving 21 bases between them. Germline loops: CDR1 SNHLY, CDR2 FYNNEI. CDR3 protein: CASSDVAGRISGQFF. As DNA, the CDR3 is TGTGCCAGCAGTGACGTGGCGGGGCGTATTAGTGGGCAGTTCTTC.

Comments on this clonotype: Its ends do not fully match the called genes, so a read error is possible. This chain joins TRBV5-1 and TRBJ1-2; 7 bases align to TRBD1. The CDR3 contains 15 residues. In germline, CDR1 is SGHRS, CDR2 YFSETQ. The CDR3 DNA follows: TGCGCCAGCAGCTTGAGTTTCGGGACAGAAGATGGCTACATCTTC. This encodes CASSLSFGTEDGYIF. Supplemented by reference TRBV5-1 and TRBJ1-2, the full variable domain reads KAGVTQTPRYLIKTRGQQVTLSCSPISGHRSVSWYQQTPGQGLQFLFEYFSETQRNKGNFPGRFSGRQFSNSRSEMNVSTLELGDSALYLCASSLSFGTEDGYIFGSGTRLTVV.

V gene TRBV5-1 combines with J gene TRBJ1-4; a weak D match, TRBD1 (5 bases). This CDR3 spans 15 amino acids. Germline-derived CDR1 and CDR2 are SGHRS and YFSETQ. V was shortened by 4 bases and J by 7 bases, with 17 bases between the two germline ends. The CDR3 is CASSGDSARGEKLFF. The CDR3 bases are TGCGCCAGCAGCGGTGACAGTGCGAGGGGTGAAAAACTGTTTTTT. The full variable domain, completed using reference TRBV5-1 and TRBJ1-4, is KAGVTQTPRYLIKTRGQQVTLSCSPISGHRSVSWYQQTPGQGLQFLFEYFSETQRNKGNFPGRFSGRQFSNSRSEMNVSTLELGDSALYLCASSGDSARGEKLFFGSGTQLSVL.